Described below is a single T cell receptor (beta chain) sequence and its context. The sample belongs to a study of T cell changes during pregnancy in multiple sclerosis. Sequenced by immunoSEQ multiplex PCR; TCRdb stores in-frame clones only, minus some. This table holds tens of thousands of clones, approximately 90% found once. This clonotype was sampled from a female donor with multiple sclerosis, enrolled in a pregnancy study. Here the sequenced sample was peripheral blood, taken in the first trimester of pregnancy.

The CDR3 loop is CASRRAGDLNEQFF. As DNA, the CDR3 is TGTGCCAGCAGAAGAGCGGGAGATTTAAATGAGCAGTTCTTC. The chain combines TRBV6-1 with TRBJ2-1, with 8 bases that match TRBD2. V dropped 6 bases and J dropped 7; count of bases not matched to a gene: 8. Germline V gene data show CDR1 as MNHNS and CDR2 as SASEGT. The CDR3 has 14 amino acids.